Here is one TCR beta chain with its context. The antigen remains unidentified. V lost 5 bases to trimming and J lost 2 bases, with 10 bases between them. The CDR3 has 15 residues. Per germline, CDR1 SGHAT and CDR2 FQNNGV. This sample is drawn from a study of Graves' ophthalmopathy and Graves' hyperthyroidism. Study-wide points: Using a 13-signature model, the authors split ophthalmopathy from stable hyperthyroidism, with roughly 90% sensitivity and around 76% specificity.

Amplified TCR beta CDR3 regions were obtained using RNA transcripts as template. Scientists carried out first-round RT-PCR using HTBI primers and then a second-round multiplex PCR. Each CDR3 protein gets one entry after TCRdb re-called the multiplex PCR reads with MiXCR. The sample contains 650,000 to 900,000 distinct CDR3 sequences, roughly two fifths of which appear only once. Other autoimmune disease, uncontrolled infection, pregnancy and lactation led to exclusion. PBMCs were isolated by Ficoll-Paque density gradient centrifugation, using 8 to 10 ml of fresh peripheral blood as the starting material.

The chain is built from TRBV11-2 and TRBJ2-6; D may be TRBD2 (5 bases). This clonotype was sampled from an adult man with Graves' ophthalmopathy. Sequenced material: peripheral blood. This CDR3 reads CASSQVATGANVLTF. CDR3 DNA: TGTGCCAGCAGCCAAGTAGCGACTGGGGCCAACGTCCTGACTTTC.